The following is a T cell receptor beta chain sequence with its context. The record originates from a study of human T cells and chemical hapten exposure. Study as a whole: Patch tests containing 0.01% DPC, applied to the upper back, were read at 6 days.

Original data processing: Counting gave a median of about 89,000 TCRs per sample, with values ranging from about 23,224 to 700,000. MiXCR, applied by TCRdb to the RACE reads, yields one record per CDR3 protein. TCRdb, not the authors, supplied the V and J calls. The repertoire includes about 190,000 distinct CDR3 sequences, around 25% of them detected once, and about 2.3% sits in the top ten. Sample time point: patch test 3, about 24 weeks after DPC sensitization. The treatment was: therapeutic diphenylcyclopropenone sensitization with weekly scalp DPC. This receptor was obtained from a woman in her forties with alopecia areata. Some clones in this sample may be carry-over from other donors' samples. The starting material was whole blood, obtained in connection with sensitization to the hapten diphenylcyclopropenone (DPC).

The CDR3 reads CASSYSPTGTKNIQYF. Here the CDR3 DNA reads TGTGCCAGCAGTTACTCACCGACAGGGACCAAAAACATTCAGTACTTC. The genes are TRBV6-5 and TRBJ2-4; 7 nucleotides align to TRBD1. The V segment lost 0 bases and the J segment 2 bases; nucleotides outside the gene matches: 4. Germline assignment: CDR1 MNHEY and CDR2 SVGAGI. The CDR3 runs 16 residues.